This is a list of T cell receptor beta chains from one sample in a study of tumor-infiltrating lymphocytes in primary liver carcinoma. Via MiXCR, TCRdb re-called the multiplex PCR reads, giving one row per CDR3 protein. The repertoire holds tens of thousands of distinct CDR3 sequences, with 70% to 85% as singletons. Sequencing was carried out using liver tumor tissue from sampling region 2. The receptors here all came from a middle-aged man with primary liver carcinoma and hepatitis B virus infection. Both conserved end residues are part of each CDR3. A D gene is named only where the DNA matches it firmly. Where a row states a size, it is once, few, many or the class of an expanded clone; other rows omit it.

V gene: TRBV4-2; J gene: TRBJ2-2; D gene: .; clone size: .; CDR3 protein: CASSPDTGELSF; CDR3 DNA: TGTGCCAGTAGCCCAGACACCGGGGAGCTGTCTTTT
V gene: TRBV24-1; J gene: TRBJ1-5; D gene: TRBD1; clone size: many; CDR3 protein: CATGAGGRGQGNQPQHF; CDR3 DNA: TGTGCCACCGGGGCCGGGGGCAGGGGGCAGGGCAATCAGCCCCAGCATTTT
V gene: TRBV5-4; J gene: TRBJ2-1; D gene: .; clone size: many; CDR3 protein: CASSPEEGNEQFF; CDR3 DNA: TGTGCCAGCAGCCCTGAGGAGGGGAATGAGCAGTTCTTC
V gene: TRBV7-9; J gene: TRBJ1-5; D gene: .; clone size: medium-sized; CDR3 protein: CASSPSNQPQHF; CDR3 DNA: TGTGCCAGCAGCCCTAGCAATCAGCCCCAGCATTTT
V gene: TRBV11-3; J gene: TRBJ1-1; D gene: .; clone size: .; CDR3 protein: CASSLARGTEAFF; CDR3 DNA: TGTGCCAGCAGTTTAGCAAGGGGGACTGAGGCTTTCTTT
V gene: TRBV6-1; J gene: TRBJ2-3; D gene: .; clone size: .; CDR3 protein: CACSPPAAYSFTDMQYF; CDR3 DNA: TGTGCCTGCAGCCCCCCGGCAGCCTACTCCTTCACAGATATGCAGTATTTT
V gene: TRBV6-6; J gene: TRBJ1-6; D gene: .; clone size: .; CDR3 protein: CASSRTGSSAGNPPLHF; CDR3 DNA: TGTGCTAGCAGTAGGACGGGTTCCTCGGCAGGGAATCCACCCCTCCACTTT
V gene: TRBV7-3; J gene: TRBJ2-6; D gene: TRBD2; clone size: few; CDR3 protein: CASSRRGGLADYSGANVLTF; CDR3 DNA: TGTGCCAGCAGCCGGAGAGGTGGACTAGCGGACTACTCTGGGGCCAACGTCCTGACTTTC
V gene: TRBV6-1; J gene: TRBJ2-5; D gene: TRBD1; clone size: once; CDR3 protein: CANRGDRGPETQYF; CDR3 DNA: TGTGCCAACAGGGGGGACAGGGGGCCAGAGACCCAGTACTTC
V gene: TRBV24-1; J gene: TRBJ2-2; D gene: .; clone size: .; CDR3 protein: CATSESGRGRSNTGELFF; CDR3 DNA: TGTGCCACCAGTGAGTCGGGGAGGGGGCGATCGAACACCGGGGAGCTGTTTTTT
V gene: TRBV29-1; J gene: TRBJ2-1; D gene: TRBD1; clone size: .; CDR3 protein: CSELPGQGEDEQFF; CDR3 DNA: TGCAGCGAATTGCCGGGACAGGGGGAGGATGAGCAGTTTTTC
V gene: TRBV28; J gene: TRBJ2-7; D gene: TRBD1; clone size: .; CDR3 protein: CAGSLLRGSYEQYF; CDR3 DNA: TGTGCAGGCAGTTTGCTCAGGGGGTCCTACGAGCAGTACTTC
V gene: TRBV28; J gene: TRBJ1-1; D gene: .; clone size: once; CDR3 protein: CVCSYRGSGGTEAFF; CDR3 DNA: TGTGTCTGCAGTTACCGTGGCAGTGGGGGCACTGAAGCTTTCTTT
V gene: TRBV12-3/TRBV12-4; J gene: TRBJ2-1; D gene: .; clone size: .; CDR3 protein: CTSSTITGANEQFF; CDR3 DNA: TGTACCAGCAGCACCATTACGGGGGCAAATGAGCAGTTCTTC
V gene: TRBV11-1; J gene: TRBJ1-1; D gene: TRBD1; clone size: medium-sized; CDR3 protein: CASGTGGLDTEAFF; CDR3 DNA: TGTGCGTCCGGGACAGGAGGTTTAGACACTGAAGCTTTCTTT
V gene: TRBV7-9; J gene: TRBJ2-1; D gene: .; clone size: .; CDR3 protein: CASSLSSGRDVLIDEQFF; CDR3 DNA: TGTGCTAGCAGCTTAAGCTCTGGCAGGGATGTCCTTATAGATGAGCAGTTCTTC
V gene: TRBV6-1; J gene: TRBJ2-5; D gene: TRBD1; clone size: .; CDR3 protein: CASRDDRGLETQYF; CDR3 DNA: TGTGCCAGCAGGGATGACAGGGGGCTAGAGACCCAGTATTTC
V gene: TRBV28; J gene: TRBJ2-2; D gene: .; clone size: .; CDR3 protein: CARSPRTRGGTGELFF; CDR3 DNA: TGTGCCAGAAGTCCCCGGACTAGGGGGGGCACCGGGGAGCTGTTTTTT
V gene: TRBV11-2; J gene: TRBJ2-7; D gene: .; clone size: .; CDR3 protein: CASSTTQRGQVHVFYEQYF; CDR3 DNA: TGTGCCAGCAGCACGACACAGCGTGGACAAGTCCATGTATTCTACGAGCAGTACTTC
V gene: TRBV12-3/TRBV12-4; J gene: TRBJ2-7; D gene: TRBD2; clone size: .; CDR3 protein: CASPSETSGGTSSSNEQYF; CDR3 DNA: TGTGCCAGCCCCTCGGAAACTAGCGGGGGGACATCGAGCTCCAACGAGCAGTACTTC
V gene: TRBV29-1; J gene: TRBJ2-1; D gene: .; clone size: .; CDR3 protein: CIVEDPKCLSLEQFF; CDR3 DNA: TGCATCGTTGAAGATCCCAAGTGTTTGAGCTTGGAGCAGTTCTTC
V gene: TRBV6-1; J gene: TRBJ2-2; D gene: TRBD2; clone size: .; CDR3 protein: CASRATSGPGELFF; CDR3 DNA: TGTGCCAGCAGAGCTACTAGCGGGCCCGGAGAGCTGTTTTTT
V gene: TRBV29-1; J gene: TRBJ2-7; D gene: .; clone size: .; CDR3 protein: CSAEVTHVQYF; CDR3 DNA: TGCAGTGCCGAGGTAACTCACGTGCAGTACTTC
V gene: TRBV6-5; J gene: TRBJ1-2; D gene: .; clone size: many; CDR3 protein: CASSQTTNYGYTF; CDR3 DNA: TGTGCCAGCAGCCAGACAACTAACTATGGCTACACCTTC
V gene: TRBV12-3/TRBV12-4; J gene: TRBJ1-6; D gene: .; clone size: .; CDR3 protein: CASSSMIGRNSPLHF; CDR3 DNA: TGTGCCAGCAGTTCCATGATAGGGCGTAATTCACCCCTCCACTTC
V gene: TRBV6-5; J gene: TRBJ2-6; D gene: .; clone size: .; CDR3 protein: CASIYFGSSGANVLTF; CDR3 DNA: TGTGCCAGTATTTACTTCGGCAGCTCTGGGGCCAACGTCCTGACTTTC
V gene: TRBV25-1; J gene: TRBJ2-2; D gene: .; clone size: .; CDR3 protein: CASSDRGPHHTGKLFF; CDR3 DNA: TGTGCCAGCAGTGACAGGGGACCACACCACACCGGGAAGCTGTTTTTT
V gene: TRBV10-3; J gene: TRBJ1-1; D gene: .; clone size: many; CDR3 protein: CATVWGPPDGEAFF; CDR3 DNA: TGTGCCACCGTTTGGGGCCCTCCCGACGGGGAAGCTTTCTTT
V gene: TRBV6-2/TRBV6-3; J gene: TRBJ2-7; D gene: .; clone size: .; CDR3 protein: CASSSGLDTYEQFF; CDR3 DNA: TGTGCCAGCAGTTCCGGACTCGATACCTACGAGCAGTTTTTC
V gene: TRBV7-8; J gene: TRBJ2-7; D gene: TRBD2; clone size: .; CDR3 protein: CVSNLSGSGYEQYF; CDR3 DNA: TGTGTCAGCAACTTGAGCGGGAGTGGGTACGAGCAGTACTTC
V gene: TRBV6-6; J gene: TRBJ2-7; D gene: TRBD2; clone size: .; CDR3 protein: CVSSYSKPSGSNEQYF; CDR3 DNA: TGTGTCAGCAGCTACAGCAAGCCTAGCGGGAGCAACGAGCAGTACTTC
V gene: TRBV6-1; J gene: TRBJ2-7; D gene: .; clone size: .; CDR3 protein: CASSEWGSYEQYF; CDR3 DNA: TGTGCCAGCAGTGAGTGGGGGTCCTATGAGCAGTACTTC
V gene: TRBV6-1; J gene: TRBJ2-3; D gene: TRBD1; clone size: .; CDR3 protein: CAISIRTGRTDTQYF; CDR3 DNA: TGTGCCATCAGTATCCGGACAGGCCGCACAGATACACAGTATTTT
V gene: TRBV10-3; J gene: TRBJ1-1; D gene: .; clone size: .; CDR3 protein: CAPGGEDTGAFF; CDR3 DNA: TGTGCCCCAGGTGGGGAGGACACTGGAGCTTTCTTT
V gene: TRBV12-3/TRBV12-4; J gene: TRBJ2-7; D gene: .; clone size: .; CDR3 protein: CASSRRQLSYEQYF; CDR3 DNA: TGTGCCAGCAGTCGGAGACAGCTCTCCTACGAGCAGTACTTC
V gene: TRBV28; J gene: TRBJ1-5; D gene: .; clone size: once; CDR3 protein: CTSSGRRDQPKHF; CDR3 DNA: TGTACCAGCAGTGGTCGGCGAGATCAGCCCAAGCATTTT
V gene: TRBV6-1; J gene: TRBJ1-5; D gene: .; clone size: .; CDR3 protein: CVSKVGLNNQPQHF; CDR3 DNA: TGTGTCAGCAAAGTAGGCCTGAACAATCAGCCCCAGCATTTT
V gene: TRBV12-3/TRBV12-4; J gene: TRBJ2-7; D gene: .; clone size: .; CDR3 protein: CASTRREYYGQYF; CDR3 DNA: TGTGCCAGCACACGACGGGAATACTATGGGCAGTACTTC
V gene: TRBV13; J gene: TRBJ2-3; D gene: .; clone size: once; CDR3 protein: CARSLESVDTQYF; CDR3 DNA: TGTGCCAGAAGCTTAGAGAGTGTAGATACGCAGTATTTT
V gene: TRBV6-5; J gene: TRBJ2-2; D gene: .; clone size: .; CDR3 protein: CVGSYAVDGTGELFF; CDR3 DNA: TGTGTCGGCAGTTACGCAGTGGATGGCACCGGGGAGCTGTTTTTT
V gene: TRBV29-1; J gene: TRBJ2-3; D gene: .; clone size: once; CDR3 protein: CSVVANSGTDTQYF; CDR3 DNA: TGCAGCGTTGTAGCTAATTCCGGCACAGATACCCAGTATTTT
V gene: TRBV13; J gene: TRBJ2-2; D gene: TRBD1; clone size: many; CDR3 protein: CASSRDSNTGELFF; CDR3 DNA: TGTGCCAGCAGCAGGGACAGTAACACCGGGGAGCTGTTTTTT
V gene: TRBV6-5; J gene: TRBJ1-5; D gene: .; clone size: .; CDR3 protein: CSSSSGSLGQPQHF; CDR3 DNA: TGTTCCAGCAGTTCAGGCTCTTTGGGTCAGCCACAGCATTTT
V gene: TRBV5-1; J gene: TRBJ2-5; D gene: .; clone size: .; CDR3 protein: CASSSSLVGMLLEAQYF; CDR3 DNA: TGCGCCAGCAGCTCCTCACTAGTGGGGATGCTCCTAGAGGCCCAGTACTTC
V gene: TRBV2; J gene: TRBJ2-4; D gene: .; clone size: .; CDR3 protein: CASSDGGLCIQYF; CDR3 DNA: TGTGCCAGCAGTGATGGGGGTCTGTGCATTCAGTACTTC
V gene: TRBV11-2; J gene: TRBJ1-3; D gene: .; clone size: .; CDR3 protein: CASAHGAGNTMHF; CDR3 DNA: TGTGCCTCAGCCCACGGAGCTGGAAACACCATGCATTTT
V gene: TRBV5-6; J gene: TRBJ2-3; D gene: TRBD1; clone size: .; CDR3 protein: CGSSFDRGGSGTQYF; CDR3 DNA: TGTGGCAGCAGCTTCGACAGGGGGGGGTCTGGTACGCAGTATTTT
V gene: TRBV6-5; J gene: TRBJ2-7; D gene: TRBD1; clone size: medium-sized; CDR3 protein: CASSYSGTGDSYEQYF; CDR3 DNA: TGTGCCAGCAGTTACTCGGGGACAGGTGACTCCTACGAGCAGTACTTC
V gene: TRBV18; J gene: TRBJ2-5; D gene: .; clone size: .; CDR3 protein: CASSPLDNQETQYF; CDR3 DNA: TGTGCCAGCTCACCTCTGGACAACCAAGAGACCCAGTACTTC
V gene: TRBV6-1; J gene: TRBJ1-1; D gene: .; clone size: once; CDR3 protein: CASRAGTLSEPFF; CDR3 DNA: TGTGCCAGCAGGGCCGGGACATTGAGTGAACCTTTCTTT
V gene: TRBV6-6; J gene: TRBJ2-7; D gene: TRBD1; clone size: .; CDR3 protein: CASSYGRTGSYKQYF; CDR3 DNA: TGTGCCAGCAGTTACGGTCGGACAGGGTCCTACAAGCAGTACTTC
V gene: TRBV11-2; J gene: TRBJ1-1; D gene: .; clone size: .; CDR3 protein: CVCSLAGAYTEAFF; CDR3 DNA: TGTGTCTGTAGCTTAGCAGGGGCTTACACTGAAGCTTTCTTT
V gene: TRBV4-1; J gene: TRBJ2-7; D gene: .; clone size: .; CDR3 protein: CASNQETENPYVQYF; CDR3 DNA: TGCGCCAGCAACCAAGAAACGGAGAACCCCTACGTGCAGTACTTC
V gene: TRBV6-1; J gene: TRBJ2-7; D gene: .; clone size: .; CDR3 protein: CACSPRGWEQYF; CDR3 DNA: TGTGCCTGCAGTCCGCGGGGCTGGGAGCAGTACTTC